The 9 T cell receptor beta chains below all came from one sample that was sequenced in a study of shared clonotypes between healthy human individuals. Generated by immunoSEQ multiplex PCR, the TCRdb table keeps only in-frame clones and is missing some. Of approximately 2.4 million clones in the sample, approximately 94% are singletons; the top ten hold 0.1% to 0.15%. The sample was naive CD4+ T cells sorted from blood. The subset: CD45RA+ positively selected. Receptor source: a man between 18 and 35 years old in good health.

J is TRBJ2-3 and V is TRBV7-2; D is possibly TRBD2 (5 bases). Germline CDR1 SGHTA, CDR2 FQGNSA. Deletions cut 5 bases from V and 1 base from J, with 16 bases between. CDR3 length equals 16 residues. The CDR3 loop reads CASSLSVPGGTDTQYF. The CDR3 bases are TGTGCCAGCAGCCTTAGCGTACCCGGGGGCACAGATACGCAGTATTTT.

The sample holds one count of this clone. Different DNA sequences within this sample yield the same CDR3. This chain links TRBV10-3 with TRBJ2-3, with D possibly called TRBD1 or TRBD2 (5 bases each). The V end was cut by 0 bases, the J end by 0 bases, with 10 bases between. CDR1 is ENHRY and CDR2 is SYGVKD in the germline V gene. The CDR3 has 16 amino acids. CDR3 sequence (DNA): TGTGCCATCAGTGAGTCGAGTGGGGGTAGCACAGATACGCAGTATTTT. This gives the protein CAISESSGGSTDTQYF.

V and J are TRBV4-1 and TRBJ2-5; D remains unclear. The CDR3 is 13 residues long. V lost 1 base and J 5 bases, leaving 8 bases between the germline ends. CDR1 is MGHRA and CDR2 is YSYEKL in the germline V gene. The CDR3 is CASSQVVAETQYF. The CDR3 coding sequence is TGCGCCAGCAGCCAAGTGGTAGCCGAGACCCAGTACTTC.

The chain uses TRBV4-1 and TRBJ2-5; the D gene is possibly TRBD1 (5 bases). CDR3 size: 15 residues. The germline V gene has CDR1 MGHRA and CDR2 YSYEKL. Trimming removed 6 bases from V and 0 bases from J, with 14 bases in between. CDR3 nucleotide sequence: TGCGCCAGCAGTCTTGCAGGGCCGTACCAAGAGACCCAGTACTTC. It codes for CASSLAGPYQETQYF.

Concerning this clone itself: Other DNA sequences of this sample code for an identical CDR3. This sequence joins TRBV5-1 and TRBJ2-3; TRBD2 is a possible D gene (6 bases). V was pared by 0 bases and J by 2 bases, with 10 bases between. The CDR3 is 15 residues long. Germline V CDR1 and CDR2: SGHRS, YFSETQ. The CDR3 spells CASSLAGGPTDTQYF. The CDR3 DNA follows: TGCGCCAGCAGCTTGGCCGGGGGACCCACAGATACGCAGTATTTT. The variable domain in full, with the rest retrieved from reference TRBV5-1 and TRBJ2-3, is KAGVTQTPRYLIKTRGQQVTLSCSPISGHRSVSWYQQTPGQGLQFLFEYFSETQRNKGNFPGRFSGRQFSNSRSEMNVSTLELGDSALYLCASSLAGGPTDTQYFGPGTRLTVL.

J is TRBJ2-7 and V is TRBV5-1, with a possible D match to TRBD2 (5 bases). CDR3 size: 13 residues. The V gene lost 4 bases and the J gene lost 1 base, with 9 bases spanning the gap. The germline gives CDR1 SGHRS, CDR2 YFSETQ. The CDR3 here is CASSAGNSYEQYF. CDR3 in DNA: TGCGCCAGCAGCGCCGGGAATTCCTACGAGCAGTACTTC.

The chain links TRBV18 to TRBJ2-4; D possibly corresponds to TRBD1 (6 bases). Germline CDR1 KGHSH, CDR2 LQKENI. Trimming took 4 bases from V and 7 from J, leaving 14 bases between them. This CDR3 is built from 14 residues. In DNA form, the CDR3 reads TGTGCCAGCTCACTATCTACAGGGTCGAACATTCAGTACTTC. Encoded protein: CASSLSTGSNIQYF. Drawing the rest from reference TRBV18 and TRBJ2-4, the complete variable domain is NAGVMQNPRHLVRRRGQEARLRCSPMKGHSHVYWYRQLPEEGLKFMVYLQKENIIDESGMPKERFSAEFPKEGPSILRIQQVVRGDSAAYFCASSLSTGSNIQYFGAGTRLSVL.

Notes on this clone: The junction does not match germline at one end; this may be a read error. The gene calls are TRBV7-7 and TRBJ2-7, with 7 bases identical to TRBD2. CDR3 length: 13 residues. Looked up from germline, CDR1 is SSHAT and CDR2 is FNYEAQ (reference sequence). The CDR3 coding sequence is TGTGCTAGCAGCTTGGCGGGAGCCTCCGAGCAGTACTTC. Translation gives CASSLAGASEQYF. The whole variable domain, filled in from reference TRBV7-7 and TRBJ2-7, reads GAGVSQSPRYKVTKRGQDVTLRCDPISSHATLYWYQQALGQGPEFLTYFNYEAQPDKSGLPSDRFSAERPEGSISTLTIQRTEQRDSAMYRCASSLAGASEQYFGPGTRLTVT.

This rearrangement joins TRBV5-4 to TRBJ1-4; weak D call: TRBD1 (5 bases). The germline V gene has CDR1 SGHNT and CDR2 YYREEE (reference sequence). V was trimmed by 4 bases and J by 4 bases, leaving 14 bases between them. The CDR3 is 15 amino acids. The CDR3: CASSLHRGVNEKLFF. As DNA, the CDR3 is TGTGCCAGCAGCCTACATCGAGGGGTTAATGAAAAACTGTTTTTT.